One and the same sample provided the 17 T cell receptor beta chains below, sequenced in a study of CD4 T cells in relation to SARS-CoV-2 and coronaviruses. The antigens for these receptors are not known. Sequencing was performed with immunoSEQ multiplex PCR; in TCRdb, only in-frame clones are kept and a portion is missing. This sample has approximately 41,000 clones; about 87% occur once, and the top ten carry less than 1.5%. The sequencing input was naive CD4+ T cells from PBMCs, cultured in vitro. Subset meaning: naive CD4+ T cells isolated by negative enrichment. The origin of the receptors is an adult with COVID-19.

The chain links TRBV11-1 to TRBJ2-5; D possibly corresponds to TRBD2 (6 bases). The germline CDR1 and CDR2 sequences are SGHAT and FQDESV (reference sequence). V was cut by 0 bases and J by 5 bases, with 19 bases left in between. The CDR3 runs 17 residues. CDR3 sequence: CASSLARSRGFAETQYF. CDR3 coding DNA: TGTGCCAGCAGCTTAGCCCGATCTCGGGGGTTCGCCGAGACCCAGTACTTC.

The chain employs TRBV30 and TRBJ1-1; 7 bases fit TRBD1. The germline V gene encodes CDR1 GTSNPN and CDR2 SVGIG (reference sequence). This CDR3 spans 13 amino acids. V lost 6 bases and J lost 1; bases outside the gene matches: 5. The CDR3 DNA is TGTGCCTGCCAGGGGGGTAGGAACACTGAAGCTTTCTTT. The encoded protein is CACQGGRNTEAFF.

V gene TRBV11-1 combines with J gene TRBJ1-5; D remains ambiguous. The V gene's germline CDR1 is SGHAT and CDR2 FQDESV (reference sequence). The CDR3 has 13 amino acids. Trimming pared 3 bases from V and 4 bases from J, leaving 7 bases between. DNA of the CDR3: TGTGCCAGCAGCTTTTCCACGAATCAGCCCCAGCATTTT. This sequence encodes CASSFSTNQPQHF.

This chain connects TRBV15 to TRBJ2-3, with D perhaps TRBD1 (5 bases). The CDR3 sequence is 17 residues long. Germline loops: CDR1 LNHNV, CDR2 YYDKDF (reference sequence). Trimming took 4 bases from V and 4 from J, leaving 21 bases between them. The CDR3 here is CATSTLLGQGRSDTQYF. CDR3 nucleotide sequence: TGTGCCACCAGCACCCTCCTGGGGCAGGGTCGTTCAGATACGCAGTATTTT. Full variable domain (missing parts from reference TRBV15 and TRBJ2-3): DAMVIQNPRYQVTQFGKPVTLSCSQTLNHNVMYWYQQKSSQAPKLLFHYYDKDFNNEADTPDNFQSRRPNTSFCFLDIRSPGLGDTAMYLCATSTLLGQGRSDTQYFGPGTRLTVL.

The chain has TRBV7-6 and TRBJ1-2, with D unresolved. The V end lost 0 bases, the J end lost 6 bases, and 17 bases lay between the germline ends. In germline, CDR1 is SGHVS, CDR2 FNYEAQ. The CDR3 loop spans 16 amino acids. The CDR3: CASSLAPGWDINGYTF. The CDR3 DNA follows: TGTGCCAGCAGCTTAGCGCCGGGTTGGGATATCAATGGCTACACCTTC.

The rearrangement links TRBV10-3 to TRBJ2-1; 14 bases map to TRBD2. The germline V gene has CDR1 ENHRY and CDR2 SYGVKD. Trimming at V came to 6 bases and at J to 5 bases, leaving 0 bases not matched to a gene. The CDR3 loop spans 14 amino acids. CDR3: CAIRGLAGDNEQFF. Here the CDR3 DNA reads TGTGCCATCAGGGGACTAGCGGGAGACAATGAGCAGTTCTTC.

The chain is built from TRBV19 and TRBJ2-1; 14 positions agree with TRBD2. In germline, CDR1 is LNHDA, CDR2 SQIVND (reference sequence). The CDR3 length is 17 residues. The V and J ends lost 5 bases and 12 bases, in that order; junction bases with no gene match: 15. The chain's CDR3 is CASSSNARLAGGSTQFF. CDR3 DNA sequence: TGTGCCAGTAGTTCTAATGCCCGACTAGCGGGAGGGTCTACGCAGTTCTTC. The full variable domain, with the rest looked up from reference TRBV19 and TRBJ2-1, is DGGITQSPKYLFRKEGQNVTLSCEQNLNHDAMYWYRQDPGQGLRLIYYSQIVNDFQKGDIAEGYSVSREKKESFPLTVTSAQKNPTAFYLCASSSNARLAGGSTQFFGPGTRLTVL.

This clone was recorded a few times. The rearrangement links TRBV7-9 to TRBJ2-1; possibly TRBD2 for D (5 bases). This CDR3 comprises 13 residues. V was trimmed by 3 bases and J by 6 bases, leaving 9 bases between them. Germline CDR1 and CDR2: SEHNR and FQNEAQ (reference sequence). This chain's CDR3 is CASSFKGVNEQFF. The CDR3 DNA reads as TGTGCCAGCAGCTTCAAGGGAGTCAATGAGCAGTTCTTC.

V usage is TRBV20-1 and J usage is TRBJ1-2; D ambiguous. Trimming removed 3 bases at V and 3 bases at J, with 11 bases between. The CDR3 sequence is 13 residues long. The germline V gene has CDR1 DFQATT and CDR2 SNEGSKA (reference sequence). In DNA form, the CDR3 reads TGCAGTGCTAGTACTGGGGAATACTATGGCTACACCTTC. Translation: CSASTGEYYGYTF.

The J gene is TRBJ2-5, the V gene TRBV5-1; D unresolved. The CDR3 sequence is 17 residues long. V was shortened by 3 bases and J by 7 bases, with 25 bases between the two germline ends. Germline values: CDR1 SGHRS, CDR2 YFSETQ. CDR3 coding DNA: TGCGCCAGCAGCTCCTGGCCCCGCGGACGATCTAAGATGACCCAGTACTTC. Residues: CASSSWPRGRSKMTQYF.

The chain is built from TRBV19 and TRBJ1-5; D unresolved. The germline CDR1 and CDR2 sequences are LNHDA and SQIVND (reference sequence). The germline V and J ends were trimmed by 5 bases and 4 bases, with 18 bases remaining between them. The length of the CDR3 is 16 residues. This chain's CDR3 is CASSVTWEGSNQPQHF. As DNA, the CDR3 is TGTGCCAGTAGTGTCACTTGGGAGGGATCAAATCAGCCCCAGCATTTT.

The V call is TRBV7-9, the J call TRBJ2-7; D is perhaps TRBD2 (6 bases). The V and J ends lost 1 base and 2 bases respectively, with 12 bases between them. This CDR3 is built from 15 residues. Germline-derived CDR1 and CDR2 are SEHNR and FQNEAQ (reference sequence). CDR3 in amino acids: CASSLGGRETYEQYF. CDR3 DNA: TGTGCCAGCAGCTTAGGCGGACGGGAGACCTACGAGCAGTACTTC.

The chain uses TRBV20-1 and TRBJ2-5, with TRBD2 matching 13 bases. The germline CDR1 and CDR2 sequences are DFQATT and SNEGSKA (reference sequence). The V gene end was trimmed by 3 bases and the J gene end by 1 base; junction bases not matched to a gene: 11. The CDR3 runs to 18 residues. The DNA of the CDR3 is TGCAGTGCTAGTGGGACACGCGGACTAGCGGGAGTCCAAGAGACCCAGTACTTC. Amino acid sequence: CSASGTRGLAGVQETQYF.

This rearrangement joins TRBV18 to TRBJ2-1; D call uncertain. This CDR3 contains 14 residues. The germline CDR1 and CDR2 sequences are KGHSH and LQKENI. With 3 bases removed from V and 5 bases from J, the gap between germline ends came to 11 bases. The CDR3 sequence is CASSPGRAHNEQFF. Written as DNA, the CDR3 is TGTGCCAGCTCACCTGGCCGGGCCCACAATGAGCAGTTCTTC.

This clone was detected only a few times. This rearrangement joins TRBV10-1 to TRBJ2-4, with D perhaps matching TRBD1 (6 bases). The germline V and J ends were trimmed by 5 bases and 1 base, with 21 bases remaining between them. CDR3 length: 18 residues. In germline, CDR1 is WNHNN, CDR2 SYGVQD (reference sequence). The CDR3 sequence: CASSCPRGEVWAKNIQYF. In DNA form, the CDR3 reads TGCGCCAGCAGTTGTCCCAGGGGAGAAGTGTGGGCCAAAAACATTCAGTACTTC.

J is TRBJ2-1 and V is TRBV9; no definite D call. V lost 1 base, J lost 4 bases, and 6 bases lay in between. CDR1 is SGDLS and CDR2 is YYNGEE in the germline V gene. The CDR3 is 13 amino acids. The chain's CDR3 is CASSVPGYNEQFF. The CDR3 DNA sequence: TGTGCCAGCAGCGTACCAGGTTACAATGAGCAGTTCTTC.

This clone was counted once. V gene TRBV28 combines with J gene TRBJ2-3; no firm D call. This CDR3 spans 13 amino acids. Looked up from germline, CDR1 is MDHEN and CDR2 is SYDVKM. The V end was cut by 3 bases, the J end by 0 bases, with 4 bases between. The chain's CDR3 is CASSLTSTDTQYF. In DNA form, the CDR3 reads TGTGCCAGCAGTTTGACTAGCACAGATACGCAGTATTTT.